This is a list of T cell receptor beta chains from one sample in a study of PD-1 blockade in classical Hodgkin lymphoma. Generated by immunoSEQ multiplex PCR, the TCRdb table keeps only in-frame clones and is missing some. The profile shows about 24,000 clones, about 70% of them singletons. The source material was peripheral blood mononuclear cells (PBMCs), sampled at baseline. The receptor set was obtained from a human donor with classical Hodgkin lymphoma. Both conserved end residues are trimmed from each CDR3.

TRBJ1-4 TRBV5-6 ASSLGPATGDTNEKLF
TRBJ2-1 TRBV30 AWSILAGGSNEQF
TRBJ1-5 TRBV6-5 ASSPFQPQH
TRBJ2-4 TRBV28 ASSADRGISLAKNIQY
TRBJ2-7 TRBV28 ASSPRDSYEQY
TRBJ2-3 TRBV6-5 ASSRWGDTQY
TRBJ1-2 TRBV9 ASSSPRDRLNYGYT
TRBJ1-1 TRBV5-6 ASRREESGLNTEAF
TRBJ1-4 TRBV10-3 AISESPGQGEREKLF
TRBJ1-1 TRBV7-2 ASSLLRGNTEAF
TRBJ2-1 TRBV10-3 AISGGQGSYNEQF
TRBJ1-3 TRBV7-2 ASSLDGLAGNTIY
TRBJ2-1 TRBV19 AVEGDRAGRNEQF